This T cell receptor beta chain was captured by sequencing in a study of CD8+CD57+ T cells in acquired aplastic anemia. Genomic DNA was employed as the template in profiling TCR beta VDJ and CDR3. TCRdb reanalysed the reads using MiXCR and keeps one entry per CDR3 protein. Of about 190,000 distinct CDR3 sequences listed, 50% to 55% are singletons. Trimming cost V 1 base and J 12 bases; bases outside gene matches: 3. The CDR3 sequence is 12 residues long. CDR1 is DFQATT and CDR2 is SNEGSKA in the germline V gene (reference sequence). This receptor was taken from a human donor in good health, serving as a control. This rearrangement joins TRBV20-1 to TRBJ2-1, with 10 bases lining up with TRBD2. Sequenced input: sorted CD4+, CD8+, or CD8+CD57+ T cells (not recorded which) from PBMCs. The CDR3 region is CSARVASGGQFF. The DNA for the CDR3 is TGCAGTGCTAGAGTTGCTAGCGGGGGGCAGTTCTTC.